Listed below are T cell receptor beta chains from one sample, sequenced in a study of regulatory T cells in long-lasting Graves disease. TCRdb fed the multiplex PCR reads into MiXCR, producing one record per CDR3 protein. The table shows over 500,000 distinct CDR3 sequences, with around 17% occurring only once. These records were also assigned to another study, of T cells in Graves' hyperthyroidism and ophthalmopathy.

The material was peripheral blood mononuclear cells (PBMCs), obtained at new diagnosis, from a patient treated with antithyroid drugs. These TCRs come from a woman in her twenties or thirties with Graves disease. CDR3s include the opening cysteine and the closing phenylalanine or tryptophan. D genes are given only for firm matches. For some rows the clone size is stated as once, few or many, or as a class when expanded; others skip it.

size: -
D: -
V: TRBV7-2
J: TRBJ2-3
CDR3: CASGGLGDTQYF
DNA: TGTGCCAGCGGGGGACTGGGAGATACGCAGTATTTT

size: many
D: TRBD1
V: TRBV28
J: TRBJ1-4
CDR3: CASRPQGGEKLFF
DNA: TGTGCCAGCAGGCCACAGGGGGGTGAAAAACTGTTTTTT

size: many
D: TRBD1
V: TRBV20-1
J: TRBJ1-5
CDR3: CSAALTDRGGQPQHF
DNA: TGCAGTGCCGCCCTGACTGACAGGGGAGGTCAGCCCCAGCATTTT

size: few
D: -
V: TRBV7-9
J: TRBJ2-3
CDR3: CAWGDTQYF
DNA: TGTGCCTGGGGGGATACGCAGTATTTT

size: -
D: TRBD1
V: TRBV18
J: TRBJ1-1
CDR3: CASSLSGTDTEAFF
DNA: TGTGCCAGCTCACTATCCGGGACAGACACTGAAGCTTTCTTT

size: few
D: TRBD1
V: TRBV9
J: TRBJ1-6
CDR3: CASSTRTGDGSPLHF
DNA: TGTGCCAGCAGCACACGGACAGGGGACGGTTCACCCCTCCACTTT

size: many
D: TRBD1
V: TRBV12-3/TRBV12-4
J: TRBJ2-4
CDR3: CASSYITGGKNIQYF
DNA: TGTGCCAGCAGCTATATCACAGGGGGGAAAAACATTCAGTACTTC

size: -
D: TRBD2
V: TRBV10-3
J: TRBJ2-2
CDR3: CAISISLAANTGELFF
DNA: TGTGCCATCAGCATCTCTCTAGCGGCGAACACCGGGGAGCTGTTTTTT

size: few
D: -
V: TRBV10-1
J: TRBJ2-2
CDR3: CASSESLQGNTGELFF
DNA: TGCGCCAGCAGTGAATCGTTACAGGGGAACACCGGGGAGCTGTTTTTT

size: few
D: -
V: TRBV18
J: TRBJ1-1
CDR3: CASSPFRAGNTEAFF
DNA: TGTGCCAGCTCACCCTTTCGGGCGGGGAACACTGAAGCTTTCTTT

size: many
D: -
V: TRBV28
J: TRBJ2-7
CDR3: CASTPRGGESYEQYF
DNA: TGTGCCAGCACCCCAAGGGGGGGGGAAAGCTACGAGCAGTACTTC

size: -
D: -
V: TRBV6-1
J: TRBJ1-4
CDR3: CASRAGSTNEKLFF
DNA: TGTGCCAGCCGCGCGGGGTCAACTAATGAAAAACTGTTTTTT

size: -
D: -
V: TRBV14
J: TRBJ1-5
CDR3: CASSRGSGQPQHF
DNA: TGTGCCAGCAGCCGAGGGTCGGGACAGCCCCAGCATTTT

size: -
D: TRBD1
V: TRBV19
J: TRBJ1-2
CDR3: CASKVRDRGTGYGYTF
DNA: TGTGCCAGTAAGGTACGGGACAGGGGGACAGGCTATGGCTACACCTTC

size: few
D: -
V: TRBV7-9
J: TRBJ1-1
CDR3: CASSLAEGGSNTEAFF
DNA: TGTGCCAGCAGCCTAGCCGAAGGAGGGTCCAACACTGAAGCTTTCTTT

size: -
D: TRBD1
V: TRBV28
J: TRBJ1-2
CDR3: CASSLLKGQGSSTF
DNA: TGTGCCAGCAGTTTGTTGAAGGGACAGGGTTCATCCACCTTC

size: many
D: -
V: TRBV15
J: TRBJ1-5
CDR3: CATSPGVRSNQPQHF
DNA: TGTGCCACCAGCCCAGGGGTGAGGAGCAATCAGCCCCAGCATTTT

size: many
D: -
V: TRBV28
J: TRBJ2-3
CDR3: CASSLWADLGANTDTQYF
DNA: TGTGCCAGCAGTTTATGGGCGGATCTGGGGGCGAACACAGATACGCAGTATTTT

size: -
D: -
V: TRBV19
J: TRBJ2-1
CDR3: CASSRDPGGYNEQFF
DNA: TGTGCCAGTAGCAGAGACCCCGGGGGTTACAATGAGCAGTTCTTC

size: many
D: -
V: TRBV7-3
J: TRBJ2-5
CDR3: CATPPPGVEETQYF
DNA: TGTGCCACCCCCCCCCCGGGAGTGGAAGAGACCCAGTACTTC

size: few
D: -
V: TRBV7-9
J: TRBJ2-2
CDR3: CASSRVWNTGELFF
DNA: TGTGCCAGCAGCCGAGTTTGGAACACCGGGGAGCTGTTTTTT

size: -
D: TRBD1
V: TRBV7-2
J: TRBJ1-6
CDR3: CASSTTGTANSPLHF
DNA: TGTGCCAGCAGCACAACCGGGACAGCGAATTCACCCCTCCACTTT

size: -
D: -
V: TRBV6-1
J: TRBJ1-1
CDR3: CASSPLAGRAFF
DNA: TGTGCCAGCAGCCCACTAGCGGGGAGAGCTTTCTTT

size: few
D: TRBD1
V: TRBV6-9
J: TRBJ1-2
CDR3: CASSSWDRGFYGYTF
DNA: TGTGCCAGCAGTTCCTGGGACAGGGGATTCTATGGCTACACCTTC

size: -
D: -
V: TRBV18
J: TRBJ1-1
CDR3: CASSPPTGGVVTEAFF
DNA: TGTGCCAGCTCTCCTCCAACGGGTGGCGTTGTCACTGAAGCTTTCTTT

size: many
D: -
V: TRBV27
J: TRBJ2-1
CDR3: CASSPPVGGGPNEQFF
DNA: TGTGCCAGCAGTCCCCCGGTAGGGGGAGGGCCGAATGAGCAGTTCTTC

size: many
D: TRBD1
V: TRBV27
J: TRBJ2-3
CDR3: CASSFGQVVTDTQYF
DNA: TGTGCCAGCAGTTTTGGACAGGTGGTCACAGATACGCAGTATTTT

size: many
D: -
V: TRBV7-9
J: TRBJ2-7
CDR3: CASSRDIYEQYF
DNA: TGTGCCAGCAGTCGGGACATCTACGAGCAGTACTTC

size: few
D: TRBD1
V: TRBV20-1
J: TRBJ1-5
CDR3: CSARRLGQRGGGNQPQHF
DNA: TGCAGTGCTAGACGCCTGGGACAGCGGGGTGGTGGCAATCAGCCCCAGCATTTT

size: many
D: -
V: TRBV10-3
J: TRBJ2-1
CDR3: CAISDQSGMGEQFF
DNA: TGTGCCATCAGTGATCAGTCAGGGATGGGGGAGCAGTTCTTC

size: many
D: -
V: TRBV7-9
J: TRBJ2-2
CDR3: CASSLTAEGGELFF
DNA: TGTGCCAGCAGCCTAACCGCTGAGGGTGGTGAGCTGTTTTTT

size: many
D: TRBD1
V: TRBV2
J: TRBJ1-4
CDR3: CASRLGQRNEKLFF
DNA: TGTGCCAGTCGGTTGGGACAGCGTAATGAAAAACTGTTTTTT

size: -
D: -
V: TRBV11-2
J: TRBJ1-2
CDR3: CASSPLIHGGDGYTF
DNA: TGTGCCAGCAGCCCACTCATTCACGGGGGGGATGGCTACACCTTC

size: many
D: -
V: TRBV28
J: TRBJ2-7
CDR3: CASSFVGGGEQYF
DNA: TGTGCCAGCAGTTTTGTGGGGGGCGGGGAGCAGTACTTC

size: -
D: -
V: TRBV20-1
J: TRBJ2-1
CDR3: CSASRGFNEQFF
DNA: TGCAGTGCTAGCAGAGGGTTCAATGAGCAGTTCTTC

size: few
D: -
V: TRBV6-5
J: TRBJ1-5
CDR3: CASSFYLNQPQHF
DNA: TGTGCCAGCAGTTTCTATCTAAATCAGCCCCAGCATTTT

size: many
D: TRBD1
V: TRBV20-1
J: TRBJ1-1
CDR3: CSATDRGSVEAFF
DNA: TGCAGTGCTACGGACAGGGGATCGGTTGAAGCTTTCTTT

size: -
D: -
V: TRBV20-1
J: TRBJ2-1
CDR3: CSATDSGRDLMFF
DNA: TGCAGTGCTACGGACTCGGGACGAGATTTGATGTTCTTC

size: many
D: -
V: TRBV20-1
J: TRBJ2-1
CDR3: CSGFPRVGPYNEQFF
DNA: TGCAGTGGCTTTCCCAGGGTAGGACCCTACAATGAGCAGTTCTTC

size: -
D: -
V: TRBV7-9
J: TRBJ2-7
CDR3: CASSSTTSLGSYEQYF
DNA: TGTGCCAGCAGCTCGACCACATCCCTGGGGTCCTACGAGCAGTACTTC

size: few
D: -
V: TRBV19
J: TRBJ1-2
CDR3: CASSTSTGRDYGYTF
DNA: TGTGCCAGTAGTACCTCGACAGGAAGGGACTATGGCTACACCTTC

size: many
D: -
V: TRBV7-9
J: TRBJ1-1
CDR3: CASSPIGTLLGGTEAFF
DNA: TGTGCCAGCAGCCCCATAGGGACCCTATTGGGGGGAACTGAAGCTTTCTTT

size: few
D: -
V: TRBV5-1
J: TRBJ2-6
CDR3: CASSLRTTGANVLTF
DNA: TGCGCCAGCAGCTTGCGGACTACTGGGGCCAACGTCCTGACTTTC

size: -
D: -
V: TRBV4-1
J: TRBJ2-7
CDR3: CASSQEQGQSYEQYF
DNA: TGCGCCAGCAGCCAAGAGCAGGGTCAGTCCTACGAGCAGTACTTC

size: -
D: -
V: TRBV6-1
J: TRBJ2-1
CDR3: CASSRASLSNEQFF
DNA: TGTGCCAGCAGTAGGGCATCCCTATCCAATGAGCAGTTCTTC

size: -
D: TRBD1
V: TRBV19
J: TRBJ1-4
CDR3: CASQLYRDRDEKLFF
DNA: TGTGCCAGCCAACTTTACCGGGACAGGGATGAAAAACTGTTTTTT

size: -
D: -
V: TRBV7-9
J: TRBJ2-5
CDR3: CASSLFLSQETQYF
DNA: TGTGCCAGCAGCTTATTTTTGTCACAAGAGACCCAGTACTTC

size: many
D: TRBD1
V: TRBV11-1
J: TRBJ2-3
CDR3: CASSPGQGAADTQYF
DNA: TGTGCCAGCAGCCCAGGACAGGGGGCGGCAGATACGCAGTATTTT

size: -
D: TRBD2
V: TRBV19
J: TRBJ2-1
CDR3: CASSIDSGRPNEQFF
DNA: TGTGCCAGTAGTATAGATAGCGGGAGGCCCAATGAGCAGTTCTTC

size: -
D: -
V: TRBV19
J: TRBJ2-2
CDR3: CVSSIDHRSGELFF
DNA: TGTGTCAGTAGTATAGATCACCGCTCCGGGGAGCTGTTTTTT

size: -
D: -
V: TRBV24-1
J: TRBJ2-2
CDR3: CATNTAANTGELFF
DNA: TGTGCCACCAACACGGCCGCGAACACCGGGGAGCTGTTTTTT

size: -
D: TRBD1
V: TRBV9
J: TRBJ1-2
CDR3: CASSTGQGLEGYTF
DNA: TGTGCCAGTAGTACGGGACAGGGCCTCGAGGGCTACACCTTC

size: once
D: -
V: TRBV7-6
J: TRBJ2-7
CDR3: CASGEAGNYEQYF
DNA: TGTGCCAGCGGGGAGGCGGGTAACTACGAGCAGTACTTC

size: -
D: TRBD1
V: TRBV5-6
J: TRBJ2-7
CDR3: CASTTIGTGNEQYF
DNA: TGTGCCAGCACCACAATAGGGACAGGGAACGAGCAGTACTTC